The 21 T cell receptor beta chains listed next were all sequenced from one sample in a study of CD8 T cells in Susac syndrome. When the RNA was reverse transcribed, random hexamers were used with an input of about 0.5 to 1 ug. TCRdb fed the immunoSEQ multiplex PCR reads into MiXCR, producing one record per CDR3 protein. Of just over 150,000 distinct CDR3 sequences in the sample, 95% to 96% were seen once. Input material: CD8+ T cells from PBMCs. All receptors come from a human donor with multiple sclerosis.

This chain links TRBV20-1 with TRBJ1-5, with a tentative D call TRBD1 (6 bases). Deletions cut 0 bases from V and 1 base from J, with 16 bases between. CDR1 and CDR2 from the germline V gene are DFQATT and SNEGSKA (reference sequence). CDR3 length: 17 residues. Here the CDR3 reads CSARDVRGRGSNQPQHF. The CDR3 nucleotides read TGCAGTGCTAGAGATGTCAGGGGCCGAGGAAGCAATCAGCCCCAGCATTTT.

The chain links TRBV12-3 or TRBV12-4 to TRBJ2-1; 10 nucleotides line up with TRBD2. This CDR3 is built from 17 residues. Trimming took 1 base from V and 6 from J; bases not matched to a gene: 9. This chain's CDR3 is CASSLGPLAGESNEQFF. CDR3 DNA: TGTGCCAGCAGTTTAGGACCCCTAGCGGGGGAGAGCAATGAGCAGTTCTTC.

The chain has TRBV29-1 and TRBJ2-1; D ambiguous. Looked up from germline, CDR1 is SQVTM and CDR2 is ANQGSEA. V gave up 2 bases and J gave up 5 bases, with 7 bases separating them. The CDR3 loop spans 12 amino acids. The CDR3 nucleotides are TGCAGCGTTGAACCTGGGGACAATGAGCAGTTCTTC. This sequence encodes CSVEPGDNEQFF.

This clonotype appeared a single time. The V gene is TRBV7-9, the J gene TRBJ2-7; D is possibly TRBD2 (6 bases). This CDR3 contains 15 residues. V was trimmed by 4 bases and J by 5 bases, leaving 18 bases between them. CDR1 is SEHNR and CDR2 is FQNEAQ in the germline V gene (reference sequence). The chain's CDR3 is CASSSYVGGSNEQYF. CDR3 DNA: TGTGCCAGCAGCTCCTACGTGGGGGGAAGCAACGAGCAGTACTTC. Looking up the rest from reference TRBV7-9 and TRBJ2-7 gives the full variable domain: DTGVSQNPRHKITKRGQNVTFRCDPISEHNRLYWYRQTLGQGPEFLTYFQNEAQLEKSRLLSDRFSAERPKGSFSTLEIQRTEQGDSAMYLCASSSYVGGSNEQYFGPGTRLTVT.

V usage is TRBV29-1 and J usage is TRBJ1-5, with 7 bases identical to TRBD1. The CDR3 has 14 amino acids. In germline, CDR1 is SQVTM, CDR2 ANQGSEA. Losses at the gene ends were 7 bases for V and 8 bases for J; bases not matched to a gene: 14. In DNA form, the CDR3 reads TGCAGCGCTTGGACAGGAGTGGGTGTAGAGCCCCAGCATTTT. Residues: CSAWTGVGVEPQHF.

The chain recombines TRBV27 with TRBJ2-1; 10 positions agree with TRBD1. Germline V gene sequence: CDR1 MNHEY, CDR2 SMNVEV (reference sequence). There are 15 residues in the CDR3. V lost 3 bases to trimming and J lost 3 bases; unmatched junction nucleotides: 2. CDR3 bases: TGTGCCAGCAGTTTGACAGGGGGCATCTACAATGAGCAGTTCTTC. It translates to CASSLTGGIYNEQFF.

The rearrangement uses TRBV29-1 and TRBJ2-6; D gene ambiguous. V lost 7 bases and J 0 bases, leaving 7 bases between the germline ends. The CDR3 extends over 13 amino acids. Germline loops: CDR1 SQVTM, CDR2 ANQGSEA. DNA of the CDR3: TGCAGCGCTCACCCCTCTGGGGCCAACGTCCTGACTTTC. Translating gives CSAHPSGANVLTF.

CDR3 DNA sequence: TGCGCCAGCAAAGCTACCGGGACGTCCGTCTACAATGAGCAGTTCTTC. Translation: CASKATGTSVYNEQFF. This chain joins TRBV4-1 and TRBJ2-1; D could derive from TRBD1 or TRBD2 (5 bases each). This CDR3 comprises 16 residues. Germline CDR1 reads MGHRA; CDR2 reads YSYEKL. V was cut by 7 bases and J by 3 bases, with 19 bases left in between.

The chain couples TRBV20-1 to TRBJ2-7, with D possibly matching TRBD2 (6 bases). The CDR3 is 14 residues long. Deletions cut 6 bases from V and 0 bases from J, with 15 bases between. CDR1 DFQATT and CDR2 SNEGSKA come from the germline V gene (reference sequence). Written as DNA, the CDR3 is TGCAGTGCCCTTGGGGCGGACTACTCCTACGAGCAGTACTTC. Its protein is CSALGADYSYEQYF.

CDR3 bases: TGCAGCGTTGAAGAGTCCAGCGGGGGTACGAATACGCAGTATTTT. Residues: CSVEESSGGTNTQYF. J is TRBJ2-3 and V is TRBV29-1; 8 positions agree with TRBD2. Losses at the gene ends were 0 bases for V and 7 bases for J; bases not matched to a gene: 9. The CDR3 loop spans 15 amino acids. From germline, CDR1 is SQVTM and CDR2 ANQGSEA.

The V call is TRBV6-5, the J call TRBJ2-1, with D perhaps matching TRBD1 (5 bases). CDR1 is MNHEY and CDR2 is SVGAGI in the germline V gene. The CDR3 has 13 amino acids. Trimming left V 6 bases short and J 4 bases short, with 10 bases between. DNA of the CDR3: TGTGCCAGCAGCCAGACAGCTTACAATGAGCAGTTCTTC. Protein product: CASSQTAYNEQFF.

The chain has TRBV6-5 and TRBJ2-1; 11 bases match TRBD2. Germline CDR1 reads MNHEY; CDR2 reads SVGAGI. CDR3 size: 17 residues. The trim removed 0 bases at V and 4 bases at J, leaving 5 bases unmatched. CDR3 DNA: TGTGCCAGCAGTTACTCCCCACTAGCGGGGGATTACAATGAGCAGTTCTTC. Translated, it gives CASSYSPLAGDYNEQFF.

The rearrangement joins TRBV7-9 to TRBJ1-2; a possible D gene is TRBD1 (6 bases). V dropped 4 bases and J dropped 8 bases, with 23 bases sitting between them. CDR3 size: 16 residues. The V gene's germline CDR1 is SEHNR and CDR2 FQNEAQ (reference sequence). CDR3 sequence (DNA): TGTGCCAGCAGCTCCGAAGGGGAGGACAGCCTGGGCGGCTACACCTTC. It translates to CASSSEGEDSLGGYTF.

The rearrangement links TRBV9 to TRBJ1-2; 10 nucleotides line up with TRBD1. The CDR3 totals 15 residues. With 4 bases clipped from V and 7 bases from J, the junction kept 10 bases outside the gene matches. Germline CDR1 SGDLS, CDR2 YYNGEE. The CDR3, as DNA: TGTGCCAGCAGCTTCCGGGACAGGGGAATCTCTGGCTACACCTTC. It translates to CASSFRDRGISGYTF.

This clonotype was observed a handful of times. At one boundary the junction diverges from the germline segment, which might be a read error. The chain recombines TRBV7-7 with TRBJ1-5; D gene unclear. The CDR3 covers 13 residues. Germline V lookup: CDR1 SSHAT, CDR2 FNYEAQ (reference sequence). The CDR3 here is CASSLAPNQPQHF. DNA of the CDR3: TGTGCTAGCAGCTTAGCCCCCAATCAGCCCCAGCATTTT.

V gene TRBV14 combines with J gene TRBJ2-3; no clear D gene. The CDR3 is 13 residues long. V gave up 4 bases and J gave up 2 bases, with 7 bases separating them. Germline V gene sequence: CDR1 SGHDN, CDR2 FVKESK. The CDR3 loop is CASSPFLTDTQYF. CDR3 DNA: TGTGCCAGCAGCCCTTTTCTCACAGATACGCAGTATTTT.

CDR3 nucleotide sequence: TGTGCCAGCAGCCCACCGAGGACGCCCGGCGAGCAGTACTTC. Its translation: CASSPPRTPGEQYF. This chain uses TRBV7-9 with TRBJ2-7; D gene uncertain. In germline, CDR1 is SEHNR, CDR2 FQNEAQ (reference sequence). Trimming cost V 5 bases and J 6 bases, with 17 bases left between them. The CDR3 covers 14 residues.

V usage is TRBV19 and J usage is TRBJ1-1; D unclear. The V gene lost 1 base and the J gene lost 4 bases, with 13 bases spanning the gap. Germline V gene sequence: CDR1 LNHDA, CDR2 SQIVND (reference sequence). The CDR3 spans 15 residues. The CDR3 nucleotides are TGTGCCAGTAGTATAGCTGCCGGCGGGCGCACTGAAGCTTTCTTT. Translating it yields CASSIAAGGRTEAFF. Based on the CDR3 plus reference TRBV19 and TRBJ1-1, the full variable domain is DGGITQSPKYLFRKEGQNVTLSCEQNLNHDAMYWYRQDPGQGLRLIYYSQIVNDFQKGDIAEGYSVSREKKESFPLTVTSAQKNPTAFYLCASSIAAGGRTEAFFGQGTRLTVV.

This clonotype occurred once. The genes are TRBV20-1 and TRBJ1-1; D might be TRBD1 (5 bases). Trimming took off 5 bases at V and 4 bases at J, with 8 bases between the two ends. Looked up from germline, CDR1 is DFQATT and CDR2 is SNEGSKA (reference sequence). This CDR3 has 11 residues. Here the CDR3 DNA reads TGCAGTGCTGGGACCTTCACTGAAGCTTTCTTT. Translated, it gives CSAGTFTEAFF.

The genes are TRBV6-4 and TRBJ1-5; tentative D call: TRBD1 (6 bases). Germline V lookup: CDR1 MRHNA, CDR2 SNTAGT. Trimming shortened V by 5 bases and J by 5 bases, and 13 bases separated the two germline ends. The CDR3 sequence is 14 residues long. The CDR3 region has the DNA TGTGCCAGCAGTTTACAGGGAGAGGATCAGCCCCAGCATTTT. Its translation: CASSLQGEDQPQHF.

The count of this clonotype is one. The chain is built from TRBV23-1 and TRBJ1-1, with 9 nucleotides matching TRBD1. TRBV23-1 qualifies as an ORF whose function is uncertain. V dropped 2 bases and J dropped 9; count of bases not matched to a gene: 1. This CDR3 is built from 12 residues. The CDR3 nucleotides read TGCGCCAGCAGTCAAGGGACAGGGAAAGCTTTCTTT. This sequence encodes CASSQGTGKAFF.